These 26 T cell receptor beta chains were sequenced from one sample in a study of response to subunit inactivated influenza vaccine. TCRdb independently ran MiXCR on the RT-PCR reads; one entry per CDR3 protein. The data hold 250,000 to 350,000 distinct CDR3 sequences, with about 20% observed a single time. The sequencing here drew on PBMCs from blood, taken about 20 months after vaccination. These receptors originate from a man aged 50 to 69 who received an inactivated influenza vaccine.

This clonotype came up a few times. The V call is TRBV5-1, the J call TRBJ1-1, with D uncertain. This CDR3 contains 13 residues. Germline assignment: CDR1 SGHRS and CDR2 YFSETQ. Trimming took 4 bases from V and 0 from J, leaving 7 bases between them. CDR3 in amino acids: CASSPELNTEAFF. The CDR3 nucleotides read TGCGCCAGCAGCCCTGAGTTGAACACTGAAGCTTTCTTT.

There are a few counts of this clonotype. The chain combines TRBV14 with TRBJ2-2; D call uncertain. Germline lookup yields CDR1 SGHDN and CDR2 FVKESK. V lost 3 bases to trimming and J lost 3 bases, with 5 bases between them. This CDR3 region has 13 residues. The CDR3 coding sequence is TGTGCCAGCAGCCAGGCGGACACCGGGGAGCTGTTTTTT. This encodes CASSQADTGELFF. The variable domain in full, with the rest retrieved from reference TRBV14 and TRBJ2-2, is EAGVTQFPSHSVIEKGQTVTLRCDPISGHDNLYWYRRVMGKEIKFLLHFVKESKQDESGMPNNRFLAERTGGTYSTLKVQPAELEDSGVYFCASSQADTGELFFGEGSRLTVL.

V is TRBV11-1 and J is TRBJ2-1; a possible D gene is TRBD2 (5 bases). The germline gives CDR1 SGHAT, CDR2 FQDESV (reference sequence). The length of the CDR3 is 14 residues. V was pared by 2 bases and J by 2 bases, with 7 bases between. In DNA, the CDR3 is TGTGCCAGCAGCTTATCCGGGGCCTACAATGAGCAGTTCTTC. As protein: CASSLSGAYNEQFF.

The rearrangement joins TRBV12-3 or TRBV12-4 to TRBJ2-3; a possible D gene is TRBD1 (5 bases). This CDR3 contains 14 residues. The V and J ends lost 2 bases and 6 bases respectively, with 12 bases between them. The CDR3 protein is CASSLRTLFDTQYF. CDR3 coding DNA: TGTGCCAGCAGTTTAAGGACACTCTTTGATACGCAGTATTTT.

This rearrangement joins TRBV7-2 to TRBJ1-1; D may be TRBD1 (5 bases). The CDR3 is made up of 14 amino acids. V was pared by 1 base and J by 7 bases, with 13 bases between. In germline, CDR1 is SGHTA, CDR2 FQGNSA. CDR3 loop: CASSLELPGGEAFF. CDR3 DNA: TGTGCCAGCAGCTTAGAACTCCCCGGGGGTGAAGCTTTCTTT. The full variable domain, with the rest looked up from reference TRBV7-2 and TRBJ1-1, is GAGVSQSPSNKVTEKGKDVELRCDPISGHTALYWYRQSLGQGLEFLIYFQGNSAPDKSGLPSDRFSAERTGGSVSTLTIQRTQQEDSAVYLCASSLELPGGEAFFGQGTRLTVV.

Only a few counts were recorded for this clonotype. The J gene is TRBJ2-3, the V gene TRBV29-1; weak D call: TRBD2 (5 bases). Germline V gene sequence: CDR1 SQVTM, CDR2 ANQGSEA. V was pared by 3 bases and J by 2 bases, with 12 bases between. The length of the CDR3 is 14 residues. CDR3 loop: CSVEREWPTDTQYF. DNA for the CDR3: TGCAGCGTTGAGAGGGAATGGCCCACAGATACGCAGTATTTT.

There are a few counts of this clonotype. The chain employs TRBV6-2 or TRBV6-3 and TRBJ1-1; no firm D call. Trimming cost V 6 bases and J 0 bases, with 11 bases left between them. Germline V CDR1 and CDR2: MNHEY, SVGEGT. This CDR3 has 14 residues. CDR3 DNA: TGTGCCAGCAGCCCGTGGAGCCTGAACACTGAAGCTTTCTTT. As protein: CASSPWSLNTEAFF.

This clonotype was seen only a few times. The rearrangement joins TRBV29-1 to TRBJ2-1; 8 bases line up with TRBD2. This CDR3 region has 14 residues. V was pared by 5 bases and J by 6 bases, with 9 bases of the junction left unmatched. Germline lookup yields CDR1 SQVTM and CDR2 ANQGSEA. The CDR3 nucleotides read TGCAGCGTTCGCCGGGGGGGTCTCCTCAATGAGCAGTTCTTC. Its translation is CSVRRGGLLNEQFF.

The CDR3 nucleotides read TGTGCCAGCAGCTCCCGGAACAAATGGGGGCATGGCTACACCTTC. Encoded protein: CASSSRNKWGHGYTF. The V and J genes are TRBV5-6 and TRBJ1-2; D is possibly TRBD1 (6 bases). The V end lost 3 bases, the J end lost 6 bases, and 18 bases lay between the germline ends. The CDR3 totals 15 residues. Germline CDR1 is SGHDT and CDR2 is YYEEEE.

J is TRBJ2-5 and V is TRBV7-3; D might be TRBD1 or TRBD2, each matching 5 bases. The CDR3 is 13 amino acids. CDR1 SGHTA and CDR2 FQGTGA come from the germline V gene. The V gene lost 5 bases and the J gene lost 4 bases, with 11 bases spanning the gap. CDR3 sequence (DNA): TGTGCCAGCAGCCCGGGGCTTTCAGAGACCCAGTACTTC. This translates into CASSPGLSETQYF.

This clonotype has a handful of counts. The CDR3 nucleotides read TGTGCCATCAGTGAGTCTGGCTTGTTTTCGGCTTTCTTT. Encoded protein: CAISESGLFSAFF. J is TRBJ1-1 and V is TRBV10-3; D not resolved. The length of the CDR3 is 13 residues. Germline V lookup: CDR1 ENHRY, CDR2 SYGVKD. Trimming took 0 bases from V and 11 from J, leaving 13 bases between them.

The J gene is TRBJ1-1, the V gene TRBV12-3 or TRBV12-4, with D hard to call. This CDR3 has 13 amino acids. With 2 bases removed from V and 3 bases from J, the gap between germline ends came to 7 bases. The CDR3 sequence: CASSLYEYTEAFF. The CDR3 DNA sequence: TGTGCCAGCAGTTTATACGAGTACACTGAAGCTTTCTTT.

The gene calls are TRBV25-1 and TRBJ2-7; D possibly corresponds to TRBD1 (6 bases). Trimming shortened V by 2 bases and J by 0 bases, and 14 bases separated the two germline ends. The CDR3 loop spans 16 amino acids. Germline V gene sequence: CDR1 MGHDK, CDR2 SYGVNS. The CDR3 nucleotides read TGTGCCAGCAGTGAACTTACGGGACACCTCTCCTACGAGCAGTACTTC. It translates to CASSELTGHLSYEQYF.

This clonotype turned up a few times. The chain has TRBV29-1 and TRBJ1-2; perhaps TRBD1 as D (5 bases). This CDR3 region has 14 residues. V was shortened by 4 bases and J by 8 bases, with 20 bases between the two germline ends. Germline CDR1 SQVTM, CDR2 ANQGSEA. The CDR3 region is CSVGEQQTAAGYTF. CDR3 coding DNA: TGCAGCGTTGGGGAACAACAGACAGCGGCAGGCTACACCTTC.

The V gene is TRBV27, the J gene TRBJ2-7; D is unresolved. CDR3 length: 14 residues. The V end was cut by 5 bases, the J end by 0 bases, with 11 bases between. The germline CDR1 and CDR2 sequences are MNHEY and SMNVEV (reference sequence). CDR3 sequence reads: CASSISGSSYEQYF. In nucleotides, the CDR3 is TGTGCCAGCAGTATCTCCGGGTCCTCCTACGAGCAGTACTTC.

This rearrangement joins TRBV2 to TRBJ1-6; no definite D call. Germline lookup yields CDR1 SNHLY and CDR2 FYNNEI. This CDR3 contains 15 residues. V was clipped by 6 bases and J by 0 bases, with 9 bases between them. In nucleotides, the CDR3 is TGTGCCAGCAGATGGTCGAGCTCCTATAATTCACCCCTCCACTTT. This encodes CASRWSSSYNSPLHF.

This clonotype was counted ten times or more. The chain has TRBV29-1 and TRBJ1-1, with D possibly TRBD1 on 5 matching bases. Germline lookup yields CDR1 SQVTM and CDR2 ANQGSEA. The V gene lost 1 base and the J gene lost 10 bases, with 13 bases spanning the gap. The CDR3 runs to 12 residues. CDR3 in DNA: TGCAGCGTTGAAGGACCGGGGGGGGGAGCTTTCTTT. Protein: CSVEGPGGGAFF.

The sample holds many counts of this clonotype. CDR3 DNA: TGTGCCAGCAGCCACCTTCTTGCGGGAGGGGTAGATGAGCAGTTCTTC. Protein sequence: CASSHLLAGGVDEQFF. The rearrangement links TRBV3-1 to TRBJ2-1; TRBD2 agrees at 9 bases. The V segment lost 3 bases and the J segment 8 bases; nucleotides outside the gene matches: 11. Germline V CDR1 and CDR2: LGHDT, YNNKEL (reference sequence). This CDR3 comprises 16 residues.

This sequence joins TRBV5-1 and TRBJ2-2; TRBD2 aligns across 7 bases. Germline V gene lookup returns CDR1 SGHRS and CDR2 YFSETQ. The ends lost 0 bases at V and 1 base at J; junction bases unmatched: 6. This CDR3 spans 17 amino acids. CDR3 DNA sequence: TGCGCCAGCAGCTTGGATCGCGGGAGTGTGAACACCGGGGAGCTGTTTTTT. This translates into CASSLDRGSVNTGELFF.

DNA of the CDR3: TGTGCCAGCAGCCAACCCTTGCGGGGCTACACCTTC. Protein product: CASSQPLRGYTF. The rearrangement joins TRBV3-1 to TRBJ1-2; D gene uncertain. Germline V lookup: CDR1 LGHDT, CDR2 YNNKEL (reference sequence). V was clipped by 2 bases and J by 8 bases, with 9 bases between them. This CDR3 spans 12 amino acids.

This clonotype was found a few times. The chain recombines TRBV23-1 with TRBJ2-7; possible D gene TRBD1, 5 bases. TRBV23-1 is flagged as an ORF with uncertain function. V gave up 8 bases and J gave up 4 bases, with 6 bases separating them. CDR3 length: 10 residues. The CDR3 region has the DNA TGCGCCAGCGGGGCATACGAGCAGTACTTC. Its protein is CASGAYEQYF.

The rearrangement links TRBV3-1 to TRBJ1-6; D may be TRBD1 (5 bases). Germline V gene sequence: CDR1 LGHDT, CDR2 YNNKEL (reference sequence). Trimming shortened V by 8 bases and J by 4 bases, and 15 bases separated the two germline ends. This CDR3 is 15 amino acids long. The chain's CDR3 is CASGAGRWYNSPLHF. The CDR3 DNA sequence: TGTGCCAGCGGAGCAGGGAGATGGTATAATTCACCCCTCCACTTT.

The chain couples TRBV3-1 to TRBJ1-5; the D gene is possibly TRBD1 (6 bases). This CDR3 is 17 amino acids long. V was cut by 1 base and J by 1 base, with 14 bases left in between. Germline assignment: CDR1 LGHDT and CDR2 YNNKEL (reference sequence). For the CDR3, the DNA is TGTGCCAGCAGCCAAGGGGGGGGGGCGCTGAGCAATCAGCCCCAGCATTTT. The encoded protein is CASSQGGGALSNQPQHF.

This chain connects TRBV28 to TRBJ2-5, with 14 bases matching TRBD2. The CDR3 runs 19 residues. Germline CDR1 and CDR2: MDHEN and SYDVKM. V was pared by 4 bases and J by 5 bases, with 15 bases of the junction left unmatched. CDR3 loop: CASSSGTTGTSGSWETQYF. Written as DNA, the CDR3 is TGTGCCAGCAGTTCCGGGACAACCGGGACTAGCGGGAGCTGGGAGACCCAGTACTTC.

There are a few counts of this clonotype. The chain recombines TRBV6-2 or TRBV6-3 with TRBJ2-1; TRBD1 matches 7 bases. The CDR3 loop spans 16 amino acids. The junction had 12 bases not matched to a gene; V was cut back by 5 bases and J by 5 bases. CDR1 and CDR2 from the germline V gene are MNHEY and SVGEGT. The CDR3 DNA sequence: TGTGCCAGCAGTATATCGGGGACAGCTACTAACAATGAGCAGTTCTTC. Translating gives CASSISGTATNNEQFF.

This clonotype was counted a single time. The chain carries TRBV14 and TRBJ2-7; a weak D match, TRBD2 (5 bases). This CDR3 has 13 amino acids. Trimming took 3 bases from V and 3 from J, leaving 9 bases between them. Germline V gene data show CDR1 as SGHDN and CDR2 as FVKESK. CDR3 residues: CASSHPDYYEQYF. CDR3 coding DNA: TGTGCCAGCAGCCATCCCGACTACTACGAGCAGTACTTC.